This T cell receptor beta chain was obtained from a study of blood T cell repertoires in COVID-19 (TCRdb year 2020). For the study in its entirety: The collaborator samples originated in the United States, Italy and Spain and spanned the acute and convalescent phases of COVID-19. The material from the prospective study consisted of cDNA or gDNA derived from T cells, B-cell-depleted T cells, or PBMCs. The dataset comprised deeply sampled blood TCRbeta repertoires from subjects exposed to, actively infected with, or recovered from COVID-19. A freely available public database, intended as a resource for researchers studying the immune response to SARS-CoV-2, is where the repertoires were released. The samples were drawn from the first 160 participants of the ongoing ImmuneRACE study and from under 1,500 subjects provided by 6 global collaborators. Nearly every sample came with metadata listing a de-identified subject ID, COVID-19 status, age in years and sex. Where HLA class I and class II types were available, the types were taken from metadata supplied by the sample provider, not from assay-based typing.

Collaborating institutions collected whole blood in K2EDTA tubes following their own protocols. Collaborator samples were shipped for TCRbeta analysis as frozen whole blood, isolated PBMCs, or DNA extracted from either sample type. The immunoSEQ Assay, a bias-controlled multiplex PCR, was used to amplify TCRbeta CDR3 regions from genomic DNA. On the study's bioinformatics: Within the assay, amplification of reference gene primers was used to estimate how many nucleated cells each sample contained. Sequence reads were collapsed and filtered to measure the absolute abundance of every unique TCRbeta CDR3 rearrangement. Productive Simpson clonality was computed per sample as the square root of Simpson's diversity index over productive rearrangements. The clones in this table, taken by TCRdb from immuneACCESS, are in-frame only. Not every clone is retained; where verified, under half of the shortfall comes from an unresolved V gene, and the cause of the rest is unknown. V, J and clone size are those of that table, while D and trimming were read from the DNA. The sample table contains some 14,000 clones; only one count was recorded for 84% of them. Just over 9% of the sample comes from the top ten.

Taken from the germline V gene (reference sequence), the CDR1 and CDR2 loops are SEHNR and FQNEAQ. Trimming takes 5 bases off V and 4 bases off J; junction bases not matched to a gene: 10. CDR3 length: 16 amino acids, cysteine to phenylalanine. CDR3 DNA only is kept here, 48 bases in frame from base 1. Overall study results and their limits: The amount of clinical and demographic metadata varied by source and participant and was provided uncurated.

In regard to this clone: No cognate antigen has been identified for it. It has no much larger one-base neighbor in the sample; base qualities were not kept.

Recombination joined TRBV7-9 with TRBJ2-5; 10 of the junction bases match TRBD2. Sequenced: peripheral blood. This clonotype originated in a human donor in a cohort sampled during active COVID-19. The DNA sequence is TGTGCCAGCAGCCGAGGGATAGCGGGGGGCCTAGAGACCCAGTACTTC. It codes for CASSRGIAGGLETQYF.